The T cell receptor beta chain under discussion was sequenced for a study of cytomegalovirus exposure and HLA in healthy donors. Background on the study: Early released data had tens of millions of unique TCRs, all coming from HLA-typed donors.

PCR was performed using 60 Vbeta and 13 Jbeta primers. The method was immunoSEQ multiplex PCR; TCRdb's version includes in-frame clones alone and lacks a portion of them. The sample has 150,000 to 200,000 clones, 75% to 85% seen once. V dropped 2 bases and J dropped 7 bases, with 15 bases sitting between them. The CDR3 is 14 amino acids. Germline V CDR1 and CDR2: SGHTA, FQGNSA. Points from the study as a whole: The authors listed 180 or so TCR beta chains as cytomegalovirus-associated.

This clone occurred a few times. As yet, its antigen is unknown. Input material: PBMCs. J is TRBJ2-7 and V is TRBV7-2; maybe TRBD1 (6 bases). The sequence derives from a man aged 30 to 39 in good health and CMV-seropositive. CDR3 in DNA: TGTGCCAGCAGCTTACGCCAGGGGCAAGGGGAGCAGTACTTC. Protein product: CASSLRQGQGEQYF. The variable domain in full, with the rest retrieved from reference TRBV7-2 and TRBJ2-7, is GAGVSQSPSNKVTEKGKDVELRCDPISGHTALYWYRQSLGQGLEFLIYFQGNSAPDKSGLPSDRFSAERTGGSVSTLTIQRTQQEDSAVYLCASSLRQGQGEQYFGPGTRLTVT.